The rows below give T cell receptor beta chains drawn from one sample of a study of T cell responses to AZD1222 COVID-19 vaccine. Some clones are missing from TCRdb's copy, which holds only in-frame ones; the method was immunoSEQ multiplex PCR. The data hold approximately 260,000 clones, with approximately 95% observed a single time. This specimen consisted of peripheral blood, obtained on day 0 of AZD1222 vaccination. These receptors were collected from an adult in good health. CDR3s include the opening cysteine and the closing phenylalanine or tryptophan. The D gene is left open where the match is weak. Not all rows give a size; the values are once, few, many and, for expanded clones, a class.

cdr3_length d_call clone_size j_call v_call cdr3_nt cdr3_aa
13 NA NA TRBJ1-1 TRBV29-1 TGCAGCGTTGAAGGGGTCAGGGAAGGTGAAGCTTTCTTT CSVEGVREGEAFF
12 NA NA TRBJ2-2 TRBV3-1/TRBV3-2 TGTGCCAGCAGCCATAACGCCGGGGAGCTGTTTTTT CASSHNAGELFF
15 NA NA TRBJ1-6 TRBV3-1/TRBV3-2 TGTGCCAGCAGCCAAGTCGGCCAGGGAGGATCACCCCTCCACTTT CASSQVGQGGSPLHF
13 NA NA TRBJ2-2 TRBV11-2 TGTGCCAGCAGCCCTCCCCGAACTCGGGAGCTGTTTTTT CASSPPRTRELFF
19 NA NA TRBJ1-6 TRBV9 TGTGCCAGCAGCGAATATCCAGCGGTGGGGGGCCAAGATAATTCACCCCTCCACTTT CASSEYPAVGGQDNSPLHF
18 TRBD1 NA TRBJ2-2 TRBV11-2 TGTGCCAGCAGCTACCCTTCCGCCGGACAGGTGCACAGCGGGGAGCTGTTTTTT CASSYPSAGQVHSGELFF
15 TRBD2 NA TRBJ2-5 TRBV7-9 TGTGCCAGCACCGCCACTCTAGCGGGAGGGGAGACCCAGTACTTC CASTATLAGGETQYF
14 NA NA TRBJ1-4 TRBV7-9 TGTGCCAGCAGCCGAAACGGAGGGAATGAAAAACTGTTTTTT CASSRNGGNEKLFF
13 NA NA TRBJ2-7 TRBV13 TGTGCCAGCAGCCAGCCCAGCTCCTACGAGCAGTACTTC CASSQPSSYEQYF
14 TRBD2 few TRBJ2-3 TRBV2 TGTGCCAGCCGACTAGCGGGGAGCACAGATACGCAGTATTTT CASRLAGSTDTQYF
16 NA NA TRBJ2-1 TRBV5-1 TGCGCCAGCAGCTTGGTAGTGGGGGGCTCCTACAATGAGCAGTTCTTC CASSLVVGGSYNEQFF
15 NA NA TRBJ1-3 TRBV3-1/TRBV3-2 TGTGCCAGCAGCCAAGTAGAGGGACCTGGAAACACCATATATTTT CASSQVEGPGNTIYF
17 TRBD1 NA TRBJ1-1 TRBV4-1 TGCGCCAGCAGCCATGCTTACCCGGGACAGAAGAACACTGAAGCTTTCTTT CASSHAYPGQKNTEAFF
18 NA NA TRBJ1-3 TRBV28 TGTGCCAGCAGTAGACCTGGTGCGAATACAGACCCTGGAAACACCATATATTTT CASSRPGANTDPGNTIYF
17 NA NA TRBJ1-2 TRBV18 TGTGCCAGCTCACCTTCCCGGGGTCCAGCCCGGACGGCGGGCTACACCTTC CASSPSRGPARTAGYTF
17 TRBD2 NA TRBJ2-3 TRBV19 TGTGCCAGTAGTATGGGGGTAACTAGCGGGAGAACAGATACGCAGTATTTT CASSMGVTSGRTDTQYF
13 NA once TRBJ1-1 TRBV11-2 TGTGCCAGCAGCTTTGGACACAACACTGAAGCTTTCTTT CASSFGHNTEAFF
12 NA NA TRBJ2-5 TRBV18 TGTGCCAGCTCACCACCTGCGGAGACCCAGTACTTC CASSPPAETQYF
15 NA NA TRBJ1-4 TRBV27 TGTGCCAGCAGTTTATCGGGCAGCCCTAATGAAAAACTGTTTTTT CASSLSGSPNEKLFF
14 NA once TRBJ2-3 TRBV11-2 TGTGCCAGCCTTCAGGGCTCGGTCGCAGATACGCAGTATTTT CASLQGSVADTQYF
17 NA NA TRBJ2-2 TRBV7-9 TGTGCCAGCAGCTTAGTAACCACTTCCGCGAACACCGGGGAGCTGTTTTTT CASSLVTTSANTGELFF
14 NA NA TRBJ2-7 TRBV28 TGTGCCAGCAGTTTACCGGGAGCAGCAAGCGAGCAGTACTTC CASSLPGAASEQYF
13 NA NA TRBJ1-1 TRBV12-3/TRBV12-4 TGTGCCAGCAGTTCCACAGGGAGCCCTGAAGCTTTCTTT CASSSTGSPEAFF
16 TRBD1 NA TRBJ1-5 TRBV28 TGTGCCAGCTCCAAAGACAGGGGGTATAGCAATCAGCCCCAGCATTTT CASSKDRGYSNQPQHF
16 NA many TRBJ1-3 TRBV6-2/TRBV6-3 TGTGCCAGCAGTTACTCCGGCAGGGCAACTGGAAACACCATATATTTT CASSYSGRATGNTIYF
17 TRBD2 once TRBJ2-2 TRBV18 TGTGCCAGCTCACCGCTAGCGGGAGGGCGGAACACCGGGGAGCTGTTTTTT CASSPLAGGRNTGELFF
14 TRBD2 NA TRBJ2-7 TRBV5-1 TGCGCCAGCAACGCGGGGGGAACCTCCTACGAGCAGTACTTC CASNAGGTSYEQYF
15 NA NA TRBJ1-5 TRBV5-1 TGCGCCAGCAGCTTGGCCGGACAAGGCAATCAGCCCCAGCATTTT CASSLAGQGNQPQHF
18 TRBD1 NA TRBJ2-2 TRBV15 TGTGCCACCAGCAGAGGCCAGAAGGGGGCTAAAGCAGGCGGGGAGCTGTTTTTT CATSRGQKGAKAGGELFF
15 NA few TRBJ2-7 TRBV19 TGTGCCAGTTCTCTTGGGGCAGGGGTCTTAGGCGAGCAGTACTTC CASSLGAGVLGEQYF
13 NA NA TRBJ2-5 TRBV3-1/TRBV3-2 TGTGCCAGCAGCCATGACCCCGAGGGGACCCAGTACTTC CASSHDPEGTQYF
12 NA NA TRBJ1-4 TRBV19 TGTGCCAGTAGTTTCTTCGGGGAAAAACTGTTTTTT CASSFFGEKLFF
15 TRBD1 NA TRBJ1-1 TRBV6-5 TGTGCCAGCAAAGGAAACCGGGACAGGGGCCTCGAAGCTTTCTTT CASKGNRDRGLEAFF
17 NA NA TRBJ1-1 TRBV5-5 TGTGCCAGCAGCTTGGCTTGGGGGGTCGAATGGGGCACTGAAGCTTTCTTT CASSLAWGVEWGTEAFF
13 NA few TRBJ1-2 TRBV3-1/TRBV3-2 TGTGCCAGCAGCCAAACACCCCGGGGGGGCTACACCTTC CASSQTPRGGYTF
19 NA NA TRBJ2-6 TRBV21-1 TGTGCCAGCAGCCAACTTACCGGGCAGAGATACTCTGGGGCCAACGTCCTGACTTTC CASSQLTGQRYSGANVLTF
13 NA NA TRBJ1-5 TRBV2 TGTGCCAGCACCCACCCGGGCAATCAGCCCCAGCATTTT CASTHPGNQPQHF
16 NA NA TRBJ2-3 TRBV3-1/TRBV3-2 TGTGCCAGCAGCCTCCAGGGCGGGGTGGGCACAGATACGCAGTATTTT CASSLQGGVGTDTQYF
12 TRBD1 NA TRBJ2-1 TRBV5-4 TGTGCCAGCAGCTCGGGACAGACGGTTTGGTTCTTC CASSSGQTVWFF
13 NA NA TRBJ1-1 TRBV28 TGTGCCAGCAGCCCCCGGGAGAACACTGAAGCTTTCTTT CASSPRENTEAFF
13 NA NA TRBJ1-2 TRBV5-4 TGTGCCAGCGGGCCCCTCGCTGACTATGGCTACACCTTC CASGPLADYGYTF
13 TRBD2 NA TRBJ2-1 TRBV7-3 TGTGCCAGCAGTCTAGCGGGAGCCAATGAGCAGTTCTTC CASSLAGANEQFF